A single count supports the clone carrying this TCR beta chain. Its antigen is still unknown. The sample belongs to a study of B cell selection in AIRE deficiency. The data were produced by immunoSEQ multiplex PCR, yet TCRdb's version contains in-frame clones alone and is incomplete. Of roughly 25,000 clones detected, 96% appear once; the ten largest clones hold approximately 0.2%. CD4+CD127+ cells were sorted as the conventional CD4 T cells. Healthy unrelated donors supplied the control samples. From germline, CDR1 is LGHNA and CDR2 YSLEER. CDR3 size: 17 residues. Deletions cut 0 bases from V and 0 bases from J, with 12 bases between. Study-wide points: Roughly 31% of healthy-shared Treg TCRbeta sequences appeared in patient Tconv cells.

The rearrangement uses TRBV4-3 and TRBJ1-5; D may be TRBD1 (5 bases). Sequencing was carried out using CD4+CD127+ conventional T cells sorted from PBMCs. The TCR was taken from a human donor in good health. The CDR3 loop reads CASSQDLDSYSNQPQHF. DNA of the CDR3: TGCGCCAGCAGCCAAGACCTCGACAGTTATAGCAATCAGCCCCAGCATTTT.